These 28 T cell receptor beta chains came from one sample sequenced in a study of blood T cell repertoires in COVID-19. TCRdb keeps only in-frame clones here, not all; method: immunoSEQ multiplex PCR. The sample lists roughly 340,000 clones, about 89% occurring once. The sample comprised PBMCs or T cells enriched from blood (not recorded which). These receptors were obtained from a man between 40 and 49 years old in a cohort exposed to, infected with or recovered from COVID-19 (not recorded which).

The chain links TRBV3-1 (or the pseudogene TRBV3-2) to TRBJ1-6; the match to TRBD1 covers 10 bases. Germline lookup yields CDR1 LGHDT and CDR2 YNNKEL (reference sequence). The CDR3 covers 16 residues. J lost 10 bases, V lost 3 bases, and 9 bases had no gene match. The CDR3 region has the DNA TGTGCCAGCAGCCAGGGCCGGGACAGGGGTAGATCACCCCTCCACTTT. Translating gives CASSQGRDRGRSPLHF.

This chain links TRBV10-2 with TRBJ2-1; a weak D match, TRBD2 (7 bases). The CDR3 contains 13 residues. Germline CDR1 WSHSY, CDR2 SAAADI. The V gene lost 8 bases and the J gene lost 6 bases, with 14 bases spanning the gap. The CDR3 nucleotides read TGCGCCAGCTCTAGCGGAGGGGGCAATGAGCAGTTCTTC. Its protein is CASSSGGGNEQFF.

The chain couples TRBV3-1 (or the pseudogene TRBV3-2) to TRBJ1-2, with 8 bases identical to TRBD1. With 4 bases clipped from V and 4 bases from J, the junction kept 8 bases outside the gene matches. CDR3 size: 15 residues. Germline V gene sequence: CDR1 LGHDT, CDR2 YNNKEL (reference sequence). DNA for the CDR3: TGTGCCAGCAGCCTCGGGACAGGCGCACCCTATGGCTACACCTTC. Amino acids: CASSLGTGAPYGYTF.

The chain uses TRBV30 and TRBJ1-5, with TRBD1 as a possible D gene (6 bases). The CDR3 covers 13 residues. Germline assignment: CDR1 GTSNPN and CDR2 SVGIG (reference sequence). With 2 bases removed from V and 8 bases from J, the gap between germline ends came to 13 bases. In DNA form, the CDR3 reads TGTGCCTGGAGTAGGGACAAATGGGAGCCCCAGCATTTT. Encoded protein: CAWSRDKWEPQHF.

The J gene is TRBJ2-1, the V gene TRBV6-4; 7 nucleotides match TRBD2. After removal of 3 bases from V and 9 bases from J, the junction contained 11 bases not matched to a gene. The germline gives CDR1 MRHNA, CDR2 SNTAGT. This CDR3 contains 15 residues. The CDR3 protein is CASSEILGRSVEQFF. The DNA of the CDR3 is TGTGCCAGCAGTGAGATCCTCGGGAGGTCGGTTGAGCAGTTCTTC.

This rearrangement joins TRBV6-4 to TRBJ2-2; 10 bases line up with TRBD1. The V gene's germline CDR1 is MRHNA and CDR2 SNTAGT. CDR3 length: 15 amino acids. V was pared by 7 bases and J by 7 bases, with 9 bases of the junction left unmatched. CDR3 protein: CASIPPGQGSGELFF. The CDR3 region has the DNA TGTGCCAGCATCCCCCCGGGACAGGGGAGCGGGGAGCTGTTTTTT.

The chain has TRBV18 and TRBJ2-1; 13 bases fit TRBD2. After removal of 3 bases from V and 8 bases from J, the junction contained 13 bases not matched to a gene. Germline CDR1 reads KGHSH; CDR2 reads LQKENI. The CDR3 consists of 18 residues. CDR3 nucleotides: TGTGCCAGCTCACCCTCCCTACTGACTAGCGGGAGGTCGGATGAGCAGTTCTTC. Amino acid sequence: CASSPSLLTSGRSDEQFF.

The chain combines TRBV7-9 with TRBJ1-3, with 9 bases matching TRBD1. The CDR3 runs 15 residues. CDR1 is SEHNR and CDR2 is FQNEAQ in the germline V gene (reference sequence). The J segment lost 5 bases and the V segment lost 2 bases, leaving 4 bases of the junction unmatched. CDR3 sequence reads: CASSLSGQGRNTIYF. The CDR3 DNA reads TGTGCCAGCAGCTTATCCGGACAGGGGAGAAACACCATATATTTT.

The CDR3 DNA reads TGTGCCAGCAGTTTAAGGGGGCGAGGCTACACCTTC. Its protein product is CASSLRGRGYTF. This rearrangement joins TRBV28 to TRBJ1-2, with 7 bases fitting TRBD1. CDR3 length: 12 residues. Trimming cost V 2 bases and J 8 bases; bases outside gene matches: 2. The germline gives CDR1 MDHEN, CDR2 SYDVKM.

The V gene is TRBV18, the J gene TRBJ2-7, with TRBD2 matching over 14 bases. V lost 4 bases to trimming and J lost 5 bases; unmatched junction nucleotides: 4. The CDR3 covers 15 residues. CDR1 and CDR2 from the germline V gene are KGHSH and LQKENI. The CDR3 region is CASSLGTSGRNEQYF. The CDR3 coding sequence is TGTGCCAGCTCACTGGGGACTAGCGGGAGAAACGAGCAGTACTTC.

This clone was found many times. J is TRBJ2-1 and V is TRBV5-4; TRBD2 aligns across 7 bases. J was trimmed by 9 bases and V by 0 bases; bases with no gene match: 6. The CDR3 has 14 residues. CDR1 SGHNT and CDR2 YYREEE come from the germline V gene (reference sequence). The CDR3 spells CASSLAQRDTEQFF. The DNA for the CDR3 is TGTGCCAGCAGCTTGGCGCAGCGGGATACTGAGCAGTTCTTC.

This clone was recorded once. CDR3 sequence (DNA): TGTGCCAGCAGCTTAGTGGGACAGGGCCCGTACGAGCAGTACTTC. This gives the protein CASSLVGQGPYEQYF. V gene TRBV11-2 combines with J gene TRBJ2-7; 9 bases match TRBD1. The CDR3 covers 15 residues. Germline V gene sequence: CDR1 SGHAT, CDR2 FQNNGV. J lost 4 bases, V lost 1 base, and 5 bases had no gene match.

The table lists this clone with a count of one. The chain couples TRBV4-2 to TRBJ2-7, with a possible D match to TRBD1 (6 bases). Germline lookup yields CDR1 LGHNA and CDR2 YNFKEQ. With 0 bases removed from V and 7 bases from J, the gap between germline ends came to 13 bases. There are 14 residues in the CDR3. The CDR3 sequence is CASSQEQGLGEQYF. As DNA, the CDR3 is TGTGCCAGCAGCCAAGAACAGGGCCTTGGGGAGCAGTACTTC.

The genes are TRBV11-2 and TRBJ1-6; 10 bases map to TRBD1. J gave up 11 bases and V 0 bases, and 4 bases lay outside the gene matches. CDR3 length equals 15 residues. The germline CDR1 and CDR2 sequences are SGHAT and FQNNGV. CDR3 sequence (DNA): TGTGCCAGCAGCTTAGAGACAGGGGGCGCGGCACCCCTCCACTTT. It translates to CASSLETGGAAPLHF.

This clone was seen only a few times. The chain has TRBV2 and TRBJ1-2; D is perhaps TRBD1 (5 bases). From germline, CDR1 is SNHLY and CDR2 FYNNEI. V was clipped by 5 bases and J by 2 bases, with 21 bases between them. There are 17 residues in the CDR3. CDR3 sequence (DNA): TGTGCCAGCAGTTTTTCAAGACAGCGAAACTTAAACTATGGCTACACCTTC. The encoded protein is CASSFSRQRNLNYGYTF.

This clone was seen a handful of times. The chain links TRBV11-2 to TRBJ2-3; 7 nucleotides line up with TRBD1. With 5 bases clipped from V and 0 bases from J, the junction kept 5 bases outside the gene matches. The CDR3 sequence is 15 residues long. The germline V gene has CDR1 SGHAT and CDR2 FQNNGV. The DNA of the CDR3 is TGTGCCAGCAGCCTCCGGGACAGAAGCACAGATACGCAGTATTTT. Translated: CASSLRDRSTDTQYF.

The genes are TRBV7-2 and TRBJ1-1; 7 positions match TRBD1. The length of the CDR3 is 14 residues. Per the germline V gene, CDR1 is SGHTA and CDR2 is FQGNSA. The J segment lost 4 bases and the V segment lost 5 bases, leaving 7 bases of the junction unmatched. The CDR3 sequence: CASSEGQSGTEAFF. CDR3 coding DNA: TGTGCCAGCAGCGAGGGACAGAGCGGCACTGAAGCTTTCTTT.

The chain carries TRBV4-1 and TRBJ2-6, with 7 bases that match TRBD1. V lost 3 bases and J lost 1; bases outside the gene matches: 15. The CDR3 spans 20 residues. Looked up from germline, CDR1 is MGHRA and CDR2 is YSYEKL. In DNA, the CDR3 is TGCGCCAGCAGCCACATCAACCCGGGACAGATTTTATCTGGGGCCAACGTCCTGACTTTC. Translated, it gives CASSHINPGQILSGANVLTF.

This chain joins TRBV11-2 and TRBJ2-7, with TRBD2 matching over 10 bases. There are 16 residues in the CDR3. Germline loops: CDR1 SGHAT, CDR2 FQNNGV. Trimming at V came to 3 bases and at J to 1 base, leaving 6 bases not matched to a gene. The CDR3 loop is CASSFFASGSSYEQYF. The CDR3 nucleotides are TGTGCCAGCAGCTTTTTTGCTAGCGGGAGTTCCTACGAGCAGTACTTC. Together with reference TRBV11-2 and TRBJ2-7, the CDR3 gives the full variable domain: EAGVAQSPRYKIIEKRQSVAFWCNPISGHATLYWYQQILGQGPKLLIQFQNNGVVDDSQLPKDRFSAERLKGVDSTLKIQPAKLEDSAVYLCASSFFASGSSYEQYFGPGTRLTVT.

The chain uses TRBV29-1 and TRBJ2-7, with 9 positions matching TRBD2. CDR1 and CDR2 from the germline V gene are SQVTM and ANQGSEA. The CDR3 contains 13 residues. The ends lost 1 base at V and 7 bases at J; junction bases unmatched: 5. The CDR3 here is CSVEASGKGEQYF. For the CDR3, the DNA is TGCAGCGTTGAAGCTAGCGGGAAAGGAGAGCAGTACTTC.

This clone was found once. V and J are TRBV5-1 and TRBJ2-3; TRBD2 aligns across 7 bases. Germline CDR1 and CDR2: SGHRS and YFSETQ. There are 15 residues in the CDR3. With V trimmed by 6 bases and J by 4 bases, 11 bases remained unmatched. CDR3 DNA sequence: TGCGCCAGCACCCTGGCCCGGGGAGGGGCAGATACGCAGTATTTT. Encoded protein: CASTLARGGADTQYF.

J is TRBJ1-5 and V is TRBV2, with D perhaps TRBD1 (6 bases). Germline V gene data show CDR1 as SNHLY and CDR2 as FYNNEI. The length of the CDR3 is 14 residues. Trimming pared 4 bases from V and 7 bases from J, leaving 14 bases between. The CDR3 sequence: CASSVSGAGQPQHF. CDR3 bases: TGTGCCAGCAGTGTATCAGGGGCAGGGCAGCCCCAGCATTTT. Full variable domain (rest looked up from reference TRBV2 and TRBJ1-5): EPEVTQTPSHQVTQMGQEVILRCVPISNHLYFYWYRQILGQKVEFLVSFYNNEISEKSEIFDDQFSVERPDGSNFTLKIRSTKLEDSAMYFCASSVSGAGQPQHFGDGTRLSIL.

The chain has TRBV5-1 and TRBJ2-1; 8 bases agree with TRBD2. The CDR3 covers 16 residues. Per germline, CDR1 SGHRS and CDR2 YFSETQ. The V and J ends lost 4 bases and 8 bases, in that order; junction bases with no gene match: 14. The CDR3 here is CASSVGGTSLGDEQFF. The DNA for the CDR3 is TGCGCCAGCAGCGTGGGGGGGACTAGTTTGGGTGATGAGCAGTTCTTC.

CDR3 bases: TGCGCCAGCAGCCAGTTACTAGGCGAGCAGTTCTTC. It codes for CASSQLLGEQFF. V usage is TRBV4-1 and J usage is TRBJ2-1, with D possibly being TRBD2 (5 bases). The CDR3 is made up of 12 amino acids. CDR1 is MGHRA, CDR2 YSYEKL, per germline. The V end lost 3 bases, the J end lost 10 bases, and 10 bases lay between the germline ends.

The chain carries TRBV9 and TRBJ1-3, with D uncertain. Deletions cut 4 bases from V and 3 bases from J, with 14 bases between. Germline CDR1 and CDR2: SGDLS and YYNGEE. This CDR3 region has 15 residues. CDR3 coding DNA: TGTGCCAGCAGCCCCTGGGAGGGCTATGGAAACACCATATATTTT. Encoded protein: CASSPWEGYGNTIYF.

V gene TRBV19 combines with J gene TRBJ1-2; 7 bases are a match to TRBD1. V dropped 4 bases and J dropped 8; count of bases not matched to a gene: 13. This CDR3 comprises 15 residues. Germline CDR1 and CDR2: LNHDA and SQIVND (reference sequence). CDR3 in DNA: TGTGCCAGTAGTAGGGGATTACAGGGGCCACTGGGCTACACCTTC. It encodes CASSRGLQGPLGYTF. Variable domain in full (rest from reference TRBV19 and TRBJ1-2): DGGITQSPKYLFRKEGQNVTLSCEQNLNHDAMYWYRQDPGQGLRLIYYSQIVNDFQKGDIAEGYSVSREKKESFPLTVTSAQKNPTAFYLCASSRGLQGPLGYTFGSGTRLTVV.

As DNA, the CDR3 is TGTGCCAGCAGCCCCGGGACTAGGTTAGAGACCCAGTACTTC. The encoded protein is CASSPGTRLETQYF. The genes are TRBV7-2 and TRBJ2-5, with 8 positions matching TRBD2. The germline CDR1 and CDR2 sequences are SGHTA and FQGNSA. After removal of 5 bases from V and 4 bases from J, the junction contained 6 bases not matched to a gene. The CDR3 is made up of 14 amino acids.

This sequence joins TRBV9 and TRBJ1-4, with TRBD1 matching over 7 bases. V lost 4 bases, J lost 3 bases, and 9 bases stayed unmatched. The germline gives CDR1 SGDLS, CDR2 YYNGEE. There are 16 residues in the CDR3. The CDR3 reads CASSPRPTGANEKLFF. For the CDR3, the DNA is TGTGCCAGCAGCCCGAGACCAACAGGGGCTAATGAAAAACTGTTTTTT. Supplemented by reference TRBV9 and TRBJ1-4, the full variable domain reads DSGVTQTPKHLITATGQRVTLRCSPRSGDLSVYWYQQSLDQGLQFLIQYYNGEERAKGNILERFSAQQFPDLHSELNLSSLELGDSALYFCASSPRPTGANEKLFFGSGTQLSVL.